This is a list of T cell receptor beta chains from one sample in a study of CD8 T cells in ankylosing spondylitis. Via MiXCR, TCRdb re-called the 5' RACE reads, giving one row per CDR3 protein. The sample contains over 110,000 distinct CDR3 sequences, 7% to 10% of which appear only once. The sample comprised synovial fluid, either unsorted or a sorted T cell fraction (not recorded which). The receptors were sampled from a male donor with ankylosing spondylitis. Each CDR3 is given with its conserved first and last residue. D genes are given only for firm matches. Clone size is stated in some rows and not others, as once, few, many or a class when expanded.

len,abundance,d_gene,j_gene,v_gene,CDR3aa,CDR3nt
14,many,-,TRBJ2-2,TRBV24-1,CATAPSRGTGELFF,TGTGCCACCGCCCCGAGCAGGGGAACTGGGGAGCTGTTTTTT
14,-,-,TRBJ2-3,TRBV6-1,CATLDGSGADTQYF,TGTGCCACCCTGGACGGGAGTGGCGCAGATACGCAGTATTTT
13,few,-,TRBJ2-5,TRBV7-2,CASSLVRAETQYF,TGTGCCAGCAGCTTAGTCAGGGCGGAGACCCAGTACTTC
16,-,TRBD1,TRBJ2-7,TRBV3-1,CASSPKLWTGGGEQYF,TGTGCCAGCAGCCCCAAGCTCTGGACAGGGGGAGGCGAGCAGTACTTC
14,few,-,TRBJ1-2,TRBV12-3/TRBV12-4,CASSWGGGGDGYTF,TGTGCCAGCAGCTGGGGTGGGGGCGGAGATGGCTACACCTTC
12,many,-,TRBJ2-5,TRBV15,CATSRDLETQYF,TGTGCCACCAGCAGAGATTTGGAGACCCAGTACTTC
16,many,TRBD1,TRBJ2-2,TRBV5-5,CASSHRGIANTGELFF,TGTGCCAGCAGTCACAGGGGAATCGCGAACACCGGGGAGCTGTTTTTT
13,many,-,TRBJ1-4,TRBV12-3/TRBV12-4,CASHLRHNEKLFF,TGTGCCAGCCACCTGCGTCATAATGAAAAACTGTTTTTT
13,medium-sized,-,TRBJ2-1,TRBV11-3,CASSSTDSNEQFF,TGTGCCAGCAGCTCGACCGACTCCAATGAGCAGTTCTTC
18,-,-,TRBJ2-5,TRBV27,CASSPLFGAGGNQETQYF,TGTGCCAGCAGTCCTCTTTTTGGGGCCGGGGGAAACCAAGAGACCCAGTACTTC
14,few,-,TRBJ2-7,TRBV5-1,CASSLVQGSYEQYF,TGCGCCAGCAGCTTGGTCCAGGGTTCCTACGAGCAGTACTTC
11,many,-,TRBJ2-1,TRBV4-1,CASVWGNEQFF,TGCGCCAGCGTCTGGGGGAATGAGCAGTTCTTC
15,many,-,TRBJ2-3,TRBV20-1,CSAKVTARTTDTQYF,TGCAGTGCTAAGGTGACAGCCAGGACCACAGATACGCAGTATTTT
13,few,-,TRBJ2-5,TRBV19,CASRGYGMDLQYF,TGTGCCAGTAGGGGCTACGGTATGGATCTTCAGTACTTC
15,-,-,TRBJ1-2,TRBV6-5,CASSYGGGRNYGYTF,TGTGCCAGCAGTTACGGCGGGGGAAGGAACTATGGCTACACCTTC
15,many,TRBD2,TRBJ2-1,TRBV20-1,CSADPVLAGYNEQFF,TGCAGTGCGGACCCGGTTCTAGCGGGCTACAATGAGCAGTTCTTC
16,many,TRBD2,TRBJ2-2,TRBV5-1,CASSILAAPDTGELFF,TGCGCCAGCAGTATTCTAGCGGCCCCGGACACCGGGGAGCTGTTTTTT
12,many,-,TRBJ1-1,TRBV2,CASSEQNTEAFF,TGTGCCAGCAGTGAGCAGAACACTGAAGCTTTCTTT
17,few,TRBD2,TRBJ2-1,TRBV28,CASRPLAGGLSYNEQFF,TGTGCCAGCAGGCCACTAGCGGGGGGTCTTTCCTACAATGAGCAGTTCTTC
16,many,TRBD1,TRBJ1-5,TRBV24-1,CATSDSGTGSSQPQHF,TGTGCCACCAGTGACTCCGGGACAGGGAGTTCTCAGCCCCAGCATTTT
18,many,TRBD2,TRBJ2-1,TRBV20-1,CSARKGTSALSPYNEQFF,TGCAGTGCTAGAAAGGGGACTAGCGCACTTAGCCCCTACAATGAGCAGTTCTTC
15,-,TRBD2,TRBJ2-1,TRBV7-9,CASSQRLAGDDEQFF,TGTGCCAGCAGCCAAAGACTAGCGGGGGATGATGAGCAGTTCTTC
16,few,-,TRBJ1-2,TRBV7-2,CASSPLFRAGGDGYTF,TGTGCCAGCAGCCCTCTGTTCCGGGCGGGGGGCGATGGCTACACCTTC
14,few,TRBD1,TRBJ1-6,TRBV28,CASRIGQGNSPLHF,TGTGCCAGCAGGATTGGACAGGGGAATTCACCCCTCCACTTT
14,-,-,TRBJ1-5,TRBV18,CASSPGVTGQPHHF,TGTGCCAGCTCCCCAGGGGTCACAGGCCAGCCCCACCATTTT
16,many,TRBD2,TRBJ2-5,TRBV5-6,CASSATSRGVQETQYF,TGTGCCAGCAGCGCTACTAGCCGGGGGGTCCAAGAGACCCAGTACTTC
15,few,TRBD1,TRBJ1-4,TRBV10-3,CAIQKGTGPNEKLFF,TGTGCCATCCAAAAGGGGACAGGCCCTAATGAAAAACTGTTTTTT
14,many,-,TRBJ1-5,TRBV5-1,CASSLGNSNQPQHF,TGCGCCAGCAGCTTGGGGAATAGCAATCAGCCCCAGCATTTT
14,few,-,TRBJ1-2,TRBV6-5,CASSLAGEGYGYTF,TGTGCCAGCAGTTTGGCAGGGGAGGGCTATGGCTACACCTTC
13,many,-,TRBJ2-5,TRBV5-1,CASSPGPLETQYF,TGCGCCAGCAGCCCGGGACCGCTAGAGACCCAGTACTTC
16,-,TRBD2,TRBJ2-3,TRBV5-7,CASSIRTSGGADTQYF,TGTGCCAGCAGCATCAGGACTAGCGGAGGGGCAGATACGCAGTATTTT